This TCR beta chain originates from a study of early T cells in non-severe SARS-CoV-2 infection. At the level of the study: Unpaired chains resulted from sequencing bulk RNA of unsorted whole blood. General observations from the study: The VDJdb matching leaned toward anti-spike CD8 responses and overlooked private and CD4 specificities.

Attachment of unique molecular identifiers was made to individual cDNA molecules. TCRdb ran MiXCR on the 5' RACE reads and lists one entry per CDR3 protein. The profile shows around 99,000 distinct CDR3 sequences, approximately 10% of them singletons. This clonotype was counted at least ten times. Its antigen is not identified. Germline values: CDR1 SSHAT, CDR2 FNYEAQ (reference sequence). The CDR3 spans 16 residues. The junction had 8 bases not matched to a gene; V was cut back by 5 bases and J by 5 bases. The chain uses TRBV7-7 and TRBJ2-2, with 10 positions matching TRBD2. Sequencing was done on a sample of whole blood. The sequence derives from an adult who was a healthcare worker with PCR-confirmed SARS-CoV-2 infection or an uninfected control (not recorded which). For the CDR3, the DNA is TGTGCCAGCAGCCGAACCGGGACTAGCGTTACCGGGGAGCTGTTTTTT. Translating gives CASSRTGTSVTGELFF.